This T cell receptor (beta chain) was profiled in a study of blood T cell repertoires in COVID-19. About the research overall: Acute-phase and convalescent COVID-19 samples originated in the United States, Italy and Spain. T cells, B-cell-depleted T cells, or PBMCs supplied cDNA or gDNA.

Per the study methods: Researchers report that nucleated cell counts were estimated from reference gene primer amplification. Repertoires were generated with immunoSEQ multiplex PCR, while TCRdb's copy carries only in-frame clones and drops some. V and J calls and clone size come straight from that table; D and trimming were deduced from the DNA. The table lists 65,000 to 85,000 clones, about nine tenths of them singletons, with 4.4% in the top ten. The CDR3 totals 17 residues. Sample: peripheral blood. The chain combines TRBV7-5 with TRBJ2-7; the D call of TRBD2 is as the table states it, not checked on the DNA. TRBV7-5 is labeled a pseudogene. The TCR sequence derives from a man between 45 and 60 years old with active COVID-19. The DNA for the CDR3 is TGTGTCAGAAGCAAAGAGGGTCTAGCGGGAAGGCCCTACGAGCAGTACTTC. Translating gives CVRSKEGLAGRPYEQYF.